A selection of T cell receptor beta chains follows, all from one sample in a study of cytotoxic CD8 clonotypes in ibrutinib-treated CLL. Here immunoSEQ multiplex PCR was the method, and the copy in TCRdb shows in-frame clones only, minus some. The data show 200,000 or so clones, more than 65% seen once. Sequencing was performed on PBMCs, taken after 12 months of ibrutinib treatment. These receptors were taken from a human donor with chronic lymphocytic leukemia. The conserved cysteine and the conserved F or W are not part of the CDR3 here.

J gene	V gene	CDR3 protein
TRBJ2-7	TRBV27	ASSFGTGGSYEQY
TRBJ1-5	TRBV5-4	ASSWGQGKNQPQH
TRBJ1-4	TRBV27	ASSSLGLRDEKLF
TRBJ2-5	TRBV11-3	ASSGDLRGETQY
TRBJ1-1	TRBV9	ASSDRQGARTEAF
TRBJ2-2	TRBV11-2	ASSRTGAINTGELF
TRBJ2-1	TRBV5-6	ASSWLNRVAGYNEQF
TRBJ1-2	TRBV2	ASSVRGPIGYT
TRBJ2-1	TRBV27	ASSLSSGTPLGNEQF
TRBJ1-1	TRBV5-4	ASSLEVVGEAF
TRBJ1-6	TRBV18	ASSALSGSNSPLH
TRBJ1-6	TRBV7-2	ASSYMDRGNSPLH
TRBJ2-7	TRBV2	ASSDRGPGSEQY
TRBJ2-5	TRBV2	ASSDGTQIRTQY
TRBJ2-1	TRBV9	ASSVQGSPYNEQF
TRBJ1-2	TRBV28	ASRGNLNYGYT
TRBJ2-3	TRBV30	AWSQGVTDTQY
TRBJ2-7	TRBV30	AWAGLGGTYEQY
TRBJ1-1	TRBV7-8	ASSSARLEAF
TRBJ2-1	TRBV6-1	ASSAAGGIRHNEQF
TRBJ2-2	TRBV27	ASSPDRGATGELF
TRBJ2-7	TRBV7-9	ASLQTGSSYEQY
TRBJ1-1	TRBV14	ASRQQGYTEAF